This T cell receptor beta chain is from a study of T cells in Graves' hyperthyroidism and ophthalmopathy (dated by TCRdb to between 2019 and 2020). Background for the entire study: Peripheral blood was collected at initial diagnosis, before any treatment. A discovery cohort of around 100 patients, approximately 44 with Graves' ophthalmopathy and about 58 with stable Graves' hyperthyroidism, was used to find distinguishing TCR V-J signatures. An independent validation cohort of fewer than 20 hyperthyroidism patients and some 15 patients who later progressed to ophthalmopathy tested prospective prediction of ophthalmopathy. The approximately 100 discovery patients were randomly divided into training and test sets at a 7:3 ratio. Thyroid tissue and blood T-cell repertoires from about six Graves' hyperthyroidism patients were also compared in the study. Once sampling was done, hyperthyroidism patients were given methimazole at a starting dose of 30 mg daily, whereas ophthalmopathy patients were given high-dose intravenous methylprednisolone. The paper reports TCR Vbeta CDR3 sequencing of fewer than 150 peripheral blood samples: 43 ophthalmopathy, roughly 80 hyperthyroidism and around 17 progressor patients. The research as a whole found: Blood samples also contained most of the expanded thyroid clonotypes (frequency above 0.001), which suggests that blood repertoires may reflect thyroid immune responses. In validation, the model predicted progression to ophthalmopathy with just under 71% sensitivity and roughly 72% specificity, a median of approximately 6.7 months before onset. No statistical method was used to set the sample size in advance, and investigators knew the group allocation. A model built on a 13 V-J signature distinguished ophthalmopathy from stable hyperthyroidism, reaching about 88% sensitivity and about 81% specificity in cross-validation and 80%/75% in testing.

Many counts were recorded for this clonotype. Its antigen is still unknown. No much larger clone is present one base from it, and per-base qualities are unavailable. TCR beta CDR3 regions were amplified from RNA transcripts. A first-round RT-PCR of the TCR CDR3 used the HTBI primer set with the Qiagen OneStep RT-PCR kit. A second multiplex PCR round built the libraries, followed by size selection and purification. Libraries were sequenced paired-end with 100 bp reads on an Illumina HiSeq2000. The paper's data handling went like this. SOAPnuke was used to process the raw data, with reads discarded if the reads contained adapters or uncalled bases, had a mean Phred below 15, or lacked an exact constant-primer or identifier match. High-quality paired reads were merged using COPE v1.2.5, and each unique nucleotide sequence was defined as a clonotype. Clonotypes were aligned to IMGT TRBV, TRBD and TRBJ reference segments using MiTCR v1.1. The analysis was restricted to V-J combinations with a frequency above 0.0001, which together covered just over 98% of the repertoires. The TCS score was defined as the ratio of F50 (clonal expansion) to E x V (chaos), calculated using BLOSUM62-based TCRdist between CDR3 peptides within each V-J. Welch's t-statistics and random forest reduced just over 500 V-J features to 10 to 15, which were used in a naive Bayes classifier (R e1071). TCRdb reran the public reads through fastp at Q25 and MiXCR, keeping productive beta chains. Records with the same CDR3 protein are collapsed into one entry carrying the most frequent genes and DNA. The V and J calls were not made by the authors but by TCRdb's processing. The sample table contains roughly 400,000 distinct CDR3 sequences; only one count was recorded for roughly an eighth of them. The ten largest make up around 27% of the sample.

Deletion took 6 bases off V and 5 bases off J, with a span of 13 bases between the germline ends. From the cysteine up to the phenylalanine, the CDR3 has a length of 13 residues. Just the 39-base CDR3 DNA is kept, in frame starting at base 1. The germline V gene yields MDHEN for CDR1 and SYDVKM for CDR2. Moderately to severely active disease, a Clinical Activity Score of at least 3, a NOSPECS grade of at least 4, and a duration under 3 months were present in ophthalmopathy patients. Patients with uncontrolled infections, other autoimmune diseases, pregnancy or lactation were excluded. Clinical symptoms, serum thyroxine and TRAb, thyroid ultrasound, and orbital computed tomography formed the basis for the diagnoses. PBMCs were separated from roughly 9.6 ml of fresh peripheral blood using Ficoll-Paque density gradient centrifugation. Trizol reagent was used to extract total RNA, and RNA quality was then checked on an Agilent 2100 Bioanalyzer.

What was sequenced was blood. This TCR was sampled from a man between 50 and 59 years old with Graves' ophthalmopathy. The V and J segments used are TRBV28 and TRBJ2-5, with the D call perhaps TRBD1 or TRBD2, each one matching 5 bases. The CDR3: CASRGVRPETQYF. Read as DNA, the sequence is TGTGCCAGCAGGGGGGTGAGGCCCGAGACCCAGTACTTC.